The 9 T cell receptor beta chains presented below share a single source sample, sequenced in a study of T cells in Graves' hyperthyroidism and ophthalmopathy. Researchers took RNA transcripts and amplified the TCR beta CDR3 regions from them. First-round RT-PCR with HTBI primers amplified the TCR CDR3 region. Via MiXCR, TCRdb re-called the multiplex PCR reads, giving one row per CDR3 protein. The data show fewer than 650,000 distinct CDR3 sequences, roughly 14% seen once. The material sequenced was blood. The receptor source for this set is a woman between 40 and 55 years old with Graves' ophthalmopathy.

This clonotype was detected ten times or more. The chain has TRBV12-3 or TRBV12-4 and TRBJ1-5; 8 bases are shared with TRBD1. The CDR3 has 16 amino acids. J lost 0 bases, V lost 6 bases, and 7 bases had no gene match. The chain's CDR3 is CASRPQGDYSNQPQHF. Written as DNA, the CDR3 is TGTGCCAGCAGACCACAGGGGGATTATAGCAATCAGCCCCAGCATTTT.

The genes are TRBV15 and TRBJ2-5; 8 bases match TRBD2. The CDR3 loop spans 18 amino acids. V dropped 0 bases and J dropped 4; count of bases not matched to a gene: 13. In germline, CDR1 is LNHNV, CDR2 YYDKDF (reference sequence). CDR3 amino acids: CATSRDYSRAGVGETQYF. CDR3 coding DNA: TGTGCCACCAGCAGAGATTATAGCCGAGCGGGAGTAGGAGAGACCCAGTACTTC.

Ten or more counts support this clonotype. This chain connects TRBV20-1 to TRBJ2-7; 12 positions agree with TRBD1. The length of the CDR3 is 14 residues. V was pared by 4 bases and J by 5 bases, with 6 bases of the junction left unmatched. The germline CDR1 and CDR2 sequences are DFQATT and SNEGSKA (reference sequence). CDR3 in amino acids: CSAIAGTGGNEQYF. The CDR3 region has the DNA TGCAGTGCTATAGCCGGGACAGGGGGCAACGAGCAGTACTTC.

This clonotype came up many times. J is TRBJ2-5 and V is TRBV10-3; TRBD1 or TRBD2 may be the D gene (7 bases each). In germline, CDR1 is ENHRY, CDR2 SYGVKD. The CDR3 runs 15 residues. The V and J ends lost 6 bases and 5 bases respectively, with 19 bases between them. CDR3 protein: CAIRDGWQGGETQYF. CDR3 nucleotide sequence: TGTGCCATCAGGGACGGTTGGCAGGGGGGGGAGACCCAGTACTTC.

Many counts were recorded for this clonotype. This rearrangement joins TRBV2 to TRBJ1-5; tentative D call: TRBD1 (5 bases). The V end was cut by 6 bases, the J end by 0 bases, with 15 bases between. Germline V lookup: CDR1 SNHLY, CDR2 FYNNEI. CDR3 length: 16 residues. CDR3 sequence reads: CASSGVWQGSNQPQHF. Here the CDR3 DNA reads TGTGCCAGCAGCGGAGTATGGCAGGGTAGCAATCAGCCCCAGCATTTT.

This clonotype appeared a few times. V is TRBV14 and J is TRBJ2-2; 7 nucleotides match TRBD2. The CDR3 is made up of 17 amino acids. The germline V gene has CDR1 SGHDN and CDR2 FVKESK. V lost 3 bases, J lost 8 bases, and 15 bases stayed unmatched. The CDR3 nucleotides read TGTGCCAGCAGCCAGGGACTACTCAGAACAACACGGGGGGAGCTGTTTTTT. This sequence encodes CASSQGLLRTTRGELFF.

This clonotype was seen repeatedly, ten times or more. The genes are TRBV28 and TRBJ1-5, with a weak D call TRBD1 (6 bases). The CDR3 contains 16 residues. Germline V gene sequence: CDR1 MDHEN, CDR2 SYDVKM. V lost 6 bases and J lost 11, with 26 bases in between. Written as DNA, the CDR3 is TGTGCCAGCAGAACTAACAGGGCCGAAGGGACTTTGACCCAGCATTTT. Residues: CASRTNRAEGTLTQHF.

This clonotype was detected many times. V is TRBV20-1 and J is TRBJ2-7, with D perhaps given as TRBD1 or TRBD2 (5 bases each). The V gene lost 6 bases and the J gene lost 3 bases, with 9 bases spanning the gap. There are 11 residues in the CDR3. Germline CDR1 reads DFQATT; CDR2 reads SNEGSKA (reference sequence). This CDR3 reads CSAEGSYEQYF. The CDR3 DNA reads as TGCAGTGCCGAGGGGAGCTACGAGCAGTACTTC.

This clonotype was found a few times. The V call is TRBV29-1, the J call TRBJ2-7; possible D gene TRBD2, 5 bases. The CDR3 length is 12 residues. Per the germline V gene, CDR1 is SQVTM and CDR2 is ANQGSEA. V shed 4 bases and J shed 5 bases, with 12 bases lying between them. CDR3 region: CSVARGENEQYF. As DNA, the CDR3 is TGCAGCGTTGCCCGGGGTGAAAACGAGCAGTACTTC.